Listed below are T cell receptor beta chains from one sample, sequenced in a study of T cell repertoires in cytomegalovirus infection. TCRdb re-called the reads through MiXCR, storing one row per CDR3 protein. The table has fewer than 250,000 distinct CDR3 sequences, 22% seen once. Sequenced input: CD8+ T cells from PBMCs. The receptors shown here come from a human donor in good health (CMV status not recorded). Some clones in this sample may be carry-over from other donors' samples. Each CDR3 is given with its conserved first and last residue. The D gene is left open where the match is weak. A clone size is listed for some rows: how often the clone was seen (once, few, many), or a class if it is expanded.

>TRBJ2-1|16|TRBD1|TRBV6-2/TRBV6-3|.
TGTGCCAGCAGCCCTCCAGGGGGCCCCTCCTACAATGAGCAGTTCTTC
CASSPPGGPSYNEQFF
>TRBJ2-3|14|.|TRBV28|many
TGTGCCAGCAGTTTACCCTCCCGGCCAGATACGCAGTATTTT
CASSLPSRPDTQYF
>TRBJ1-5|16|TRBD1|TRBV7-8|few
TGTGCCAGCAGCTCATCCGGGACAGGGCCTAATCAGCCCCAGCATTTT
CASSSSGTGPNQPQHF
>TRBJ2-7|15|.|TRBV20-1|many
TGCAGTGCTAGAGATCCGACGGCAACCCCCTACGAGCAGTACTTC
CSARDPTATPYEQYF
>TRBJ2-3|11|.|TRBV29-1|many
TGCAGCGTTGACATGACAGATACGCAGTATTTT
CSVDMTDTQYF
>TRBJ2-2|16|TRBD1|TRBV7-8|.
TGTGCCAGCAGCTCCCCGCAGGGGGCAGTCACCGGGGAGCTGTTTTTT
CASSSPQGAVTGELFF
>TRBJ2-1|16|TRBD1|TRBV7-6|many
TGTGCCAGCAGCCCTCCCGGGACAGGGCTCTACAATGAGCAGTTCTTC
CASSPPGTGLYNEQFF
>TRBJ2-3|14|.|TRBV19|few
TGTGCCAGTAGCATTAGTGAAACCACAGATACGCAGTATTTT
CASSISETTDTQYF
>TRBJ2-3|14|TRBD2|TRBV10-3|.
TGTGCCATCAGTGAACGGGGGGGGACAGATACGCAGTATTTT
CAISERGGTDTQYF
>TRBJ1-6|18|.|TRBV20-1|few
TGCAGTGCTAGAGATTCGATTGGGGCGCACTCCTATAATTCACCCCTCCACTTT
CSARDSIGAHSYNSPLHF
>TRBJ1-2|13|.|TRBV29-1|.
TGCAGCGTTGAATCGAGGGACAACTATGGCTACACCTTC
CSVESRDNYGYTF
>TRBJ2-6|16|.|TRBV28|.
TGTGCCAGCAGTTTAAACATCTACTCTGGGGCCAACGTCCTGACTTTC
CASSLNIYSGANVLTF
>TRBJ2-1|15|.|TRBV29-1|.
TGCAGCGTTGAAGATCGGAGCGGGCCCCCCAATGAGCAGTTCTTC
CSVEDRSGPPNEQFF
>TRBJ2-1|13|TRBD2|TRBV2|.
TGTGCCAACCAGGCGGGGGTCTCCAATGAGCAGTTCTTC
CANQAGVSNEQFF
>TRBJ2-2|18|.|TRBV7-9|.
TGTGCCAGCAGCGCGGTTGGGACAGCCCGGGGGCGAGGCGGGGAGCTGTTTTTT
CASSAVGTARGRGGELFF
>TRBJ1-3|15|.|TRBV7-6|many
TGTGCCAGCAGCTTAGGCAGGGGACCTGGAAACACCATATATTTT
CASSLGRGPGNTIYF
>TRBJ1-4|12|.|TRBV6-5|.
TGTGCCAGCAGCACCACTAATGAAAAACTGTTTTTT
CASSTTNEKLFF
>TRBJ1-2|16|.|TRBV4-2|many
TGTGCCAGCAGCCAAGCCCATAAGGACAGATCCTATGGCTACACCTTC
CASSQAHKDRSYGYTF
>TRBJ2-1|15|TRBD2|TRBV7-2|many
TGTGCCAGCAGCTTAGTCGGGGGGGAGTACAATGAGCAGTTCTTC
CASSLVGGEYNEQFF
>TRBJ1-2|13|TRBD1|TRBV20-1|.
TGCAGTGCTGGGACAGATTTTGACTATGGCTACACCTTC
CSAGTDFDYGYTF
>TRBJ1-5|12|.|TRBV30|.
TGTGCCTGGAGTCAGGGTAATCAGCCCCAGCATTTT
CAWSQGNQPQHF
>TRBJ2-7|15|TRBD2|TRBV19|few
TGTGCCAGTAGCATCGCAGCGGGGGAACCCTACGAGCAGTACTTC
CASSIAAGEPYEQYF
>TRBJ2-1|12|.|TRBV12-3/TRBV12-4|many
TGTGCCAGCAGTGGGATCGACGATGAGCAGTTCTTC
CASSGIDDEQFF
>TRBJ2-1|15|TRBD2|TRBV19|few
TGTGCCAGTAGACCGGGGACTAGGGGTTACAATGAGCAGTTCTTC
CASRPGTRGYNEQFF
>TRBJ2-5|15|.|TRBV12-3/TRBV12-4|.
TGTGCCAGCAGTTTAGGGGGCCCTACGCAAGAGACCCAGTACTTC
CASSLGGPTQETQYF
>TRBJ2-3|14|.|TRBV27|few
TGTGCCAGCAGCCCCGGACTCTTCTCCGATACGCAGTATTTT
CASSPGLFSDTQYF
>TRBJ1-2|12|.|TRBV24-1|few
TGTGCCACCAGTGCTGGTTCCGGGGACCGCACCTTC
CATSAGSGDRTF
>TRBJ1-1|14|.|TRBV19|few
TGTGCCAGTAGTATGATGGCCAGCGACCCTGAAGCTTTCTTT
CASSMMASDPEAFF
>TRBJ2-7|16|TRBD1|TRBV7-8|many
TGTGCCAGCAGCTCCTGGACAGGGGGCCGCTCCTACGAGCAGTACTTC
CASSSWTGGRSYEQYF
>TRBJ1-2|13|.|TRBV4-1|.
TGCGCCAGCAGCCAAGCTGACTCCCGTGGCTACACCTTC
CASSQADSRGYTF
>TRBJ1-3|15|.|TRBV7-2|many
TGTGCCAGCAGCCTCCGGGACACTTCTGGAAACACCATATATTTT
CASSLRDTSGNTIYF
>TRBJ2-1|17|TRBD2|TRBV11-2|many
TGTGCCAGCAGCCCCGGGGGGCTAGCGGGGCACTACAATGAGCAGTTCTTC
CASSPGGLAGHYNEQFF
>TRBJ1-6|14|.|TRBV20-1|.
TGCAGTGCTAGAGATCTATTGGGGTTATCACCCCTCCACTTT
CSARDLLGLSPLHF
>TRBJ1-1|14|.|TRBV7-9|.
TGTGCCAGCAGCTGGACGAACTCGGACACTGAAGCTTTCTTT
CASSWTNSDTEAFF
>TRBJ1-5|14|.|TRBV7-2|many
TGTGCCAGCAGCTCGTGGGAGAGCAATCAGCCCCAGCATTTT
CASSSWESNQPQHF
>TRBJ2-5|15|.|TRBV28|few
TGTGCCAGCAGTTCAGGGACCTTGATCCAAGAGACCCAGTACTTC
CASSSGTLIQETQYF
>TRBJ1-2|15|TRBD1|TRBV20-1|many
TGCAGTGCTAGAGGGACAGGGGAGGAGAACTATGGCTACACCTTC
CSARGTGEENYGYTF
>TRBJ2-4|17|.|TRBV4-1|.
TGCGCCAGCAGCCAGGAGGGGGGGGGATTAGCCAAAAACATTCAGTACTTC
CASSQEGGGLAKNIQYF
>TRBJ2-7|14|.|TRBV6-2/TRBV6-3|.
TGTGCCAGCAGTTACTCGGTGGCGGGGAACGAGCAGTACTTC
CASSYSVAGNEQYF
>TRBJ2-3|14|.|TRBV27|few
TGTGCCACCACCCCGTTCGACGGCACAGATACGCAGTATTTT
CATTPFDGTDTQYF